This TCR beta chain was observed in a study of naive and memory T cell subsets. The study, taken as a whole, reports: No ground truth validated the naive and memory repertoire findings.

Germline V lookup: CDR1 ENHRY, CDR2 SYGVKD. This CDR3 has 15 amino acids. Between the trimmed V and J ends, which lost 5 bases and 4 bases, there was a span of 14 bases. The beta constant-region primer was an equimolar mix of two oligonucleotides covering TRBC1 and TRBC2. TCRdb itself ran the UMI-ligation and nested PCR reads through MiXCR, one entry per CDR3 protein. Here the sample spans some 36,000 distinct CDR3 sequences, more than 10% being singletons. This clonotype was detected a few times. The antigen is undetermined. Sequenced sample: effector memory CD4+ T cells from blood. The sample's subset: effector memory, CD45RA- CD27-. This TCR derives from a human donor in good health. The chain recombines TRBV10-3 with TRBJ2-2; no clear D gene. CDR3 sequence: CAISKTDTITGELFF. CDR3 nucleotides: TGTGCCATCAGTAAAACGGATACCATCACCGGGGAGCTGTTTTTT.